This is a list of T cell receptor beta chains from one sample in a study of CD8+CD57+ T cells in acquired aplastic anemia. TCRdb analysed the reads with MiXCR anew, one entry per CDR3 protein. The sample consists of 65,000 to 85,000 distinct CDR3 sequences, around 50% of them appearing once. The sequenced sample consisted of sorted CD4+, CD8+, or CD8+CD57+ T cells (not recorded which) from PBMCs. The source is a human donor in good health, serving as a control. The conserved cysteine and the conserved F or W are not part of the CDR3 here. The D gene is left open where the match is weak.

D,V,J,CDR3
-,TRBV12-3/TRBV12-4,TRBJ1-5,ASSHGGGQPQH
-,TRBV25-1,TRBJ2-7,ASSDLPSPPPYEQY
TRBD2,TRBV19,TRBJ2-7,ASLPTSGSYEQY
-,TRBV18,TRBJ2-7,ASSPPGWTEQY
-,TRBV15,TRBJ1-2,ATSRDVEDGYT
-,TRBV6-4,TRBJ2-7,ASRDGSYEQY
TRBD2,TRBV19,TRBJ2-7,ACSTGLAGSEQY
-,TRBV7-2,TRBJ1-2,ASSLALYGYT
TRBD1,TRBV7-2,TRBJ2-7,ASRPGTAPSYEQY
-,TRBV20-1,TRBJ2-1,SARAPSGSYNEQF
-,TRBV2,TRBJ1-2,ASSEYGDGYT
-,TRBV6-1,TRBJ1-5,ASSPGDGNQPQH
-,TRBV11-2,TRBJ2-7,ASKPQMWAGSSYEQY
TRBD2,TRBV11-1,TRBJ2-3,ASSRLGLAGGQSSTDTQY
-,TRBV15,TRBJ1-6,ATSKGIRTNSPLH
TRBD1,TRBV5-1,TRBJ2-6,ASSLGTGFPGANVLT
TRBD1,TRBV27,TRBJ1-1,ASSFGTGFEAF
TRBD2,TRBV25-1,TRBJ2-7,ASSVGGAYEQY
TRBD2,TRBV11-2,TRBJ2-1,ASSHALTSGASYNEQF
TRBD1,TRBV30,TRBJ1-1,AWGPQGEAP
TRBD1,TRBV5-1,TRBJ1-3,ASSLVAIRQGARNTTY
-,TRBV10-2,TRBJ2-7,ASRIRGPRSSYEQY
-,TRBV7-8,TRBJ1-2,ASSQGRTHGYT
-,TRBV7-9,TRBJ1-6,ASSPQGGNSPLH
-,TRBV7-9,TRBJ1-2,ASSLPPYGYT
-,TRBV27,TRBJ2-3,ASSLHLGGSSIDTQY
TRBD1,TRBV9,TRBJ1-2,AGSVNRGWGYGYT